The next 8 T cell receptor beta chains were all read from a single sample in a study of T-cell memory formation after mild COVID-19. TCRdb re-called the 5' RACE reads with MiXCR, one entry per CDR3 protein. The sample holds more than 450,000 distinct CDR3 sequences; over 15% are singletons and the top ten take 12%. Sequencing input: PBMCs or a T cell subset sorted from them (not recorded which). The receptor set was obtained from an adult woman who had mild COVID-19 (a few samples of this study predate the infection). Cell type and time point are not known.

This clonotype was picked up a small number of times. CDR3 loop: CASSTGIEQFF. CDR3 sequence (DNA): TGTGCCAGCAGCACGGGTATTGAGCAGTTCTTC. The chain combines TRBV12-3 or TRBV12-4 with TRBJ2-1; D gene unclear. The CDR3 runs 11 residues. V was trimmed by 6 bases and J by 9 bases, leaving 9 bases between them.

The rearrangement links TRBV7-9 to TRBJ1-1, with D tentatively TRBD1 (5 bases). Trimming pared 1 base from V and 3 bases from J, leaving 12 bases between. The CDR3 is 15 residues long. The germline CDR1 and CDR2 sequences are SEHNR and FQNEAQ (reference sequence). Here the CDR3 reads CASSLGTGRDTEAFF. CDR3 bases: TGTGCCAGCAGCTTAGGAACAGGACGGGACACTGAAGCTTTCTTT.

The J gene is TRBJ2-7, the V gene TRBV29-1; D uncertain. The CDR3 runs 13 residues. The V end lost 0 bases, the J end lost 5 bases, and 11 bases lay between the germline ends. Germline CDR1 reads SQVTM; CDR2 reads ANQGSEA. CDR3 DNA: TGCAGCGTTGAAGACGAAGGGCCCCACGAGCAGTACTTC. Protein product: CSVEDEGPHEQYF.

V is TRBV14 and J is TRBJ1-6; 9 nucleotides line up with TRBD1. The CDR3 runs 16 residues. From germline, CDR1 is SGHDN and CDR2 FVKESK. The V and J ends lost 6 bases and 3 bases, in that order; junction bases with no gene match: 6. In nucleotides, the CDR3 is TGTGCCAGCAGTCGGACAGGGGCCCTCTATAATTCACCCCTCCACTTT. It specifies CASSRTGALYNSPLHF.

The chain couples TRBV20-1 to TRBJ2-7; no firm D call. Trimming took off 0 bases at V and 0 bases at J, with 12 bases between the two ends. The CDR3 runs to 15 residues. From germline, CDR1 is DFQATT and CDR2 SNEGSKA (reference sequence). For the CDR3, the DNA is TGCAGTGCTAGAGATCGTCCAGCCGCCTCCTACGAGCAGTACTTC. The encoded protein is CSARDRPAASYEQYF.

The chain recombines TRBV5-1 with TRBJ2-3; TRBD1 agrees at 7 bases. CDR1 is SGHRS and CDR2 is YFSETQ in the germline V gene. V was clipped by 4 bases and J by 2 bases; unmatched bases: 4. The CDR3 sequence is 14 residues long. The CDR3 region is CASSNTGDTDTQYF. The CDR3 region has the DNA TGCGCCAGCAGCAATACAGGGGACACAGATACGCAGTATTTT.

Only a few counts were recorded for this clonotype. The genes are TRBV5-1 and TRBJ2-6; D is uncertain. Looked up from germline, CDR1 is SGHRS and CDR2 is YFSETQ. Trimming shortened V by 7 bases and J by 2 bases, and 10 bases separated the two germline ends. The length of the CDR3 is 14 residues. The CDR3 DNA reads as TGCGCCAGCCGCTCTGGGACTGGGGCCAACGTCCTGACTTTC. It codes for CASRSGTGANVLTF.

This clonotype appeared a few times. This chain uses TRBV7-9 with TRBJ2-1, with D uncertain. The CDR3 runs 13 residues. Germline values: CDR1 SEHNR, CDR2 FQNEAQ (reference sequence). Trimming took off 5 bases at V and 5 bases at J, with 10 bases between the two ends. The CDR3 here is CASSGPLHNEQFF. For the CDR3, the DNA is TGTGCCAGCAGCGGACCCCTCCACAATGAGCAGTTCTTC.